This T cell receptor (beta chain) was sequenced in a study of identical twins. TCRdb independently ran MiXCR on the 5' RACE reads; one entry per CDR3 protein. The sample records about 810,000 distinct CDR3 sequences, around an eighth being singletons. This clonotype was seen ten or more times. The length of the CDR3 is 13 residues. The V end lost 3 bases, the J end lost 9 bases, and 10 bases lay between the germline ends. CDR1 is SGHRS and CDR2 is YFSETQ in the germline V gene. This same sample was also taken into another study, of yellow fever vaccine responses in identical twins.

Sequenced material: PBMCs. This TCR came from a woman aged 18-29 years in good health. The rearrangement joins TRBV5-1 to TRBJ1-6, with D possibly being TRBD1 (6 bases). CDR3 residues: CASSSGGFSPLHF. CDR3 sequence (DNA): TGCGCCAGCAGCTCTGGGGGCTTTTCACCCCTCCACTTT.